Below, one T cell receptor beta chain is given with its context. Profiled with immunoSEQ multiplex PCR; TCRdb holds only in-frame clones, not every one. The profile shows about 83,000 clones, roughly 96% of them singletons. Between the trimmed V and J ends, which lost 5 bases and 5 bases, there was a span of 9 bases. Per germline, CDR1 SGHTA and CDR2 FQGTGA. CDR3 length: 13 residues. These data belong to a study of T cell changes during pregnancy in multiple sclerosis. The genes are TRBV7-3 and TRBJ2-2; no clear D. This specimen was peripheral blood, taken in the second trimester of pregnancy. This clonotype was obtained from a female donor with multiple sclerosis, enrolled in a pregnancy study. In nucleotides, the CDR3 is TGTGCCAGCAGCGAAACCCGGACCGGGGAGCTGTTTTTT. It codes for CASSETRTGELFF.